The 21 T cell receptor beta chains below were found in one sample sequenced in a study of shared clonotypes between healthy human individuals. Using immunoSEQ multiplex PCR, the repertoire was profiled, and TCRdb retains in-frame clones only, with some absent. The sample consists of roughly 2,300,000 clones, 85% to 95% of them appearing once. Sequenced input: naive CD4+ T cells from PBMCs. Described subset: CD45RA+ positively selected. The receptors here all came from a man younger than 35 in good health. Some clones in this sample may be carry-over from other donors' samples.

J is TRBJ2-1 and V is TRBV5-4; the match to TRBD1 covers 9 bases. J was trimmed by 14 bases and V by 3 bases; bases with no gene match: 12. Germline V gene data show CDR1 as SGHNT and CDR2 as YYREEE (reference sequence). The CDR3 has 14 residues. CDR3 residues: CASSYSRDRESKFF. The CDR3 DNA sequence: TGTGCCAGCAGCTATTCCCGGGACAGGGAAAGTAAGTTCTTC.

CDR3 region: CASSPTAIFQETQYF. In DNA form, the CDR3 reads TGTGCCAGCTCCCCGACGGCCATATTCCAAGAGACCCAGTACTTC. The chain employs TRBV18 and TRBJ2-5; D gene uncertain. V shed 6 bases and J shed 1 base, with 15 bases lying between them. The germline V gene has CDR1 KGHSH and CDR2 LQKENI. This CDR3 is built from 15 residues. Looking up the rest from reference TRBV18 and TRBJ2-5 gives the full variable domain: NAGVMQNPRHLVRRRGQEARLRCSPMKGHSHVYWYRQLPEEGLKFMVYLQKENIIDESGMPKERFSAEFPKEGPSILRIQQVVRGDSAAYFCASSPTAIFQETQYFGPGTRLLVL.

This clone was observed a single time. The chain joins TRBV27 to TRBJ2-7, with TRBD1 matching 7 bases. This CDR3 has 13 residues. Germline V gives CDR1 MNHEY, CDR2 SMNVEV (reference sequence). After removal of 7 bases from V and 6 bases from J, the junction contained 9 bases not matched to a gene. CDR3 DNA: TGTGCCAGCAACTTACGACAGGGCGGCGAGCAGTACTTC. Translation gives CASNLRQGGEQYF.

CDR3 DNA: TGTGCCAGCAGTTTCAACGGGGGACATTGGTACTTC. Protein: CASSFNGGHWYF. This chain joins TRBV27 and TRBJ2-7; tentatively, D is TRBD1 or TRBD2 (6 bases each). The CDR3 is made up of 12 amino acids. CDR1 and CDR2 from the germline V gene are MNHEY and SMNVEV (reference sequence). V was shortened by 3 bases and J by 12 bases, with 15 bases between the two germline ends.

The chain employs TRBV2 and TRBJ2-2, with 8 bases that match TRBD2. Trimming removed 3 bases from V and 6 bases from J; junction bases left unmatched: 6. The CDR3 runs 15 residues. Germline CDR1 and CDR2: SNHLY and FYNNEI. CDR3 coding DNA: TGTGCCAGCAGTGATGATCGGGGGGGTCCCGGGGAGCTGTTTTTT. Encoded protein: CASSDDRGGPGELFF.

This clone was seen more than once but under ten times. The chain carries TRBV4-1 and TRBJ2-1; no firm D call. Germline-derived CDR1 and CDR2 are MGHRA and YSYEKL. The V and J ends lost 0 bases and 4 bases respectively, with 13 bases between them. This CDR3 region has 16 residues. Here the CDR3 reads CASSQEAGARYNEQFF. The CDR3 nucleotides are TGCGCCAGCAGCCAAGAAGCTGGCGCCCGGTACAATGAGCAGTTCTTC.

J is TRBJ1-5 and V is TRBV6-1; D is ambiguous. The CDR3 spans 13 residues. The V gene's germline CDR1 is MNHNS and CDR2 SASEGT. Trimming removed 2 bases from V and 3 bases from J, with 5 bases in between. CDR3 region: CASSERFNQPQHF. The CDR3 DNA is TGTGCCAGCAGTGAAAGGTTCAATCAGCCCCAGCATTTT.

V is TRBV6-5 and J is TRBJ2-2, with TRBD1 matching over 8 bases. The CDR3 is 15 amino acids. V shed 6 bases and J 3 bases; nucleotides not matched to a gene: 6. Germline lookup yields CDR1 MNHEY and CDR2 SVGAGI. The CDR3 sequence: CASRRDRGDTGELFF. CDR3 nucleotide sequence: TGTGCCAGCAGACGTGACAGGGGTGACACCGGGGAGCTGTTTTTT.

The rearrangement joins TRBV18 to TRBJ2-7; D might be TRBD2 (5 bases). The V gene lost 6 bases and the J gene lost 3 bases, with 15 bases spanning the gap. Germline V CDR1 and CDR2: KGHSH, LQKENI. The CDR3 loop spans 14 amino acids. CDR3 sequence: CASSPQRSHYEQYF. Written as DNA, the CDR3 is TGTGCCAGCTCTCCCCAGCGGAGCCACTACGAGCAGTACTTC.

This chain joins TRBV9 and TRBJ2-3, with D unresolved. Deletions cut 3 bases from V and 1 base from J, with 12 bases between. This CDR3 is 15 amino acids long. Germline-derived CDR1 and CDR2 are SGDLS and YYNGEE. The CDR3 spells CASSGPTVGTDTQYF. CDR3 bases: TGTGCCAGCAGCGGGCCCACCGTAGGCACAGATACGCAGTATTTT.

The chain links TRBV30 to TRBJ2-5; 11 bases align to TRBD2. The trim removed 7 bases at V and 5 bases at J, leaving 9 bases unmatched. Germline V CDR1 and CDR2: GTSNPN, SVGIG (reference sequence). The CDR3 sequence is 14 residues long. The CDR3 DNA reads TGTGCCTCCTCTAGCGGGAGGTGGGGCGAGACCCAGTACTTC. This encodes CASSSGRWGETQYF.

This chain's CDR3 is CASSLMVGQVSYEQYF. CDR3 in DNA: TGTGCCAGCAGCCTGATGGTGGGACAGGTCTCCTACGAGCAGTACTTC. J is TRBJ2-7 and V is TRBV11-1; 8 bases line up with TRBD1. Germline V CDR1 and CDR2: SGHAT, FQDESV (reference sequence). J lost 0 bases, V lost 5 bases, and 9 bases had no gene match. There are 16 residues in the CDR3.

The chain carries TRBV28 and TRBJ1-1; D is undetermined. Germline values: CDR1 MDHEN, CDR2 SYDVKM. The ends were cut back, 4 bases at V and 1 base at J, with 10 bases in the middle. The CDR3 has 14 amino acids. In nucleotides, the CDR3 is TGTGCCAGCAGTTCCCGGACGGAGAACACTGAAGCTTTCTTT. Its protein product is CASSSRTENTEAFF. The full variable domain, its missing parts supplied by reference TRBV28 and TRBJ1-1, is DVKVTQSSRYLVKRTGEKVFLECVQDMDHENMFWYRQDPGLGLRLIYFSYDVKMKEKGDIPEGYSVSREKKERFSLILESASTNQTSMYLCASSSRTENTEAFFGQGTRLTVV.

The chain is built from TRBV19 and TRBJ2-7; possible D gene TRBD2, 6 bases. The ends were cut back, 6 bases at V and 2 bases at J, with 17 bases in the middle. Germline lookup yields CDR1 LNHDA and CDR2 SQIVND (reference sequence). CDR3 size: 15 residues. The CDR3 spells CASSPRGSGTYEQYF. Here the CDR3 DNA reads TGTGCCAGTAGCCCGCGGGGATCCGGCACCTACGAGCAGTACTTC.

For the CDR3, the DNA is TGTGCCAGCTCACCATCTGAGGCCGAGACCCAGTACTTC. Its protein is CASSPSEAETQYF. The chain combines TRBV18 with TRBJ2-5; the D is unclear. This CDR3 spans 13 amino acids. Germline V gene data show CDR1 as KGHSH and CDR2 as LQKENI. Trimming stripped 2 bases from V and 5 bases from J, with 9 bases between.

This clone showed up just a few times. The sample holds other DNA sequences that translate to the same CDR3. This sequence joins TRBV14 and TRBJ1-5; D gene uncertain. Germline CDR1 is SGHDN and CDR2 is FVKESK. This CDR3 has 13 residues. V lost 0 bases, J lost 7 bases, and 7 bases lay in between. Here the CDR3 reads CASSQEEGQPQHF. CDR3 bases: TGTGCCAGCAGCCAAGAAGAAGGGCAGCCCCAGCATTTT.

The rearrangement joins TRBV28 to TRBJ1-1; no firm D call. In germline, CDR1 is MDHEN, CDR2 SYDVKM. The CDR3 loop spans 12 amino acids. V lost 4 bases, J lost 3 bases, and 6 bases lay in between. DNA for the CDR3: TGTGCCAGCAGTTCCCTTCACACTGAAGCTTTCTTT. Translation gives CASSSLHTEAFF.

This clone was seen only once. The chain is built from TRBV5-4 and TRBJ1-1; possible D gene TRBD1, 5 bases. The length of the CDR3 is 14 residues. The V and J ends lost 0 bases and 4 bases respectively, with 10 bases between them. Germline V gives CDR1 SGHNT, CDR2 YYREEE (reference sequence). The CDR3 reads CASSLAGLVTEAFF. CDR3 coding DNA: TGTGCCAGCAGCTTGGCGGGGCTGGTCACTGAAGCTTTCTTT.

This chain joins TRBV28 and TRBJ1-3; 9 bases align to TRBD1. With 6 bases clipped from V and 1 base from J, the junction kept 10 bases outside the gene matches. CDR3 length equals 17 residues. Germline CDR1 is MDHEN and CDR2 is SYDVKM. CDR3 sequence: CASSPQGAGVSGNTIYF. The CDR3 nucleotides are TGTGCCAGCAGCCCACAGGGGGCTGGGGTTTCTGGAAACACCATATATTTT.

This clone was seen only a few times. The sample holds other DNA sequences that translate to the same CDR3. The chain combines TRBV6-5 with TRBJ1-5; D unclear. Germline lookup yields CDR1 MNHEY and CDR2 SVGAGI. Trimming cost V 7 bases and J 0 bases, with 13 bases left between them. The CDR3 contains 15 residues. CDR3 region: CASTVDRNSNQPQHF. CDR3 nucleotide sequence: TGTGCCAGCACGGTAGACCGGAATAGCAATCAGCCCCAGCATTTT.

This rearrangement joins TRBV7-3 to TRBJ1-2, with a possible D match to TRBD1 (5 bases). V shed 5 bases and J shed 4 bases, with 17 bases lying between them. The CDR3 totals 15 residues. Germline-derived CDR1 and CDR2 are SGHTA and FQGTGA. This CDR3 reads CASSPGGGSSYGYTF. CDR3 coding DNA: TGTGCCAGCAGCCCCGGGGGGGGAAGTAGCTATGGCTACACCTTC.